This T cell receptor (beta chain) was sequenced during a study of blood T cell repertoires in COVID-19 (dated by TCRdb to 2020 to 2021). Notes on the research overall: The collaborator samples originated in the United States, Italy and Spain and spanned the acute and convalescent phases of COVID-19. Where available, HLA class I and class II types were taken from metadata supplied by the sample provider and were not determined by assay-based typing. The samples were drawn from two sources: the first 160 participants of the ongoing ImmuneRACE study, and 1,200 or so subjects contributed by 6 global collaborators. The material from the prospective study consisted of cDNA or gDNA derived from T cells, B-cell-depleted T cells, or PBMCs. The dataset comprised deeply sampled blood TCRbeta repertoires from subjects exposed to, actively infected with, or recovered from COVID-19. The repertoires were released in a freely available public database meant as a resource for research on the immune response to SARS-CoV-2. A de-identified subject ID, COVID-19 status, age in years and sex were almost always included in the sample metadata. Beyond this particular receptor, the publication reports: Clinical and demographic metadata were provided uncurated, with the amount varying by source and participant.

Trimming at the junction amounts to 8 bases on V and 3 bases on J, and the germline ends lie 8 bases apart. CDR1 is given as MDHEN and CDR2 as SYDVKM, both from the germline V gene. From cysteine to phenylalanine, the CDR3 is 11 amino acids long. Only the CDR3 part of the read is kept: 33 bases, read in frame from the first base. About this clone: It lacks a known antigen. Base qualities are not provided; no much larger clone lies one nucleotide away.

The collaborating institutions used their own protocols to collect whole blood in K2EDTA tubes. Collaborator samples were shipped for TCRbeta analysis as frozen whole blood, isolated PBMCs, or DNA extracted from either sample type. TCRbeta CDR3 regions were amplified from genomic DNA by means of the immunoSEQ Assay, a bias-controlled multiplex PCR. The published analysis was carried out like this. The number of nucleated cells in each sample was estimated by amplification of reference gene primers within the assay. To quantify the absolute abundance of each unique TCRbeta CDR3 rearrangement, sequence reads were collapsed and filtered. For each sample, productive Simpson clonality was calculated as the square root of Simpson's diversity index over productive rearrangements. As stored in TCRdb, this immuneACCESS dataset retains in-frame rearrangements with V and J assigned. A fraction of the clones does not appear; measured against another copy, unresolved V genes explain less than half of the discrepancy, and the remainder lacks a known reason. Clone size and the V and J calls come from that table; the DNA yielded D and trimming. The sample table contains some 380,000 clones; only one count was recorded for around 90% of them. Together, the top ten hold about 6.8% of the sample.

Sequencing was done on a sample of peripheral blood. This TCR derives from a man between 18 and 29 years old with active or convalescent COVID-19. The V and J genes are TRBV28 and TRBJ2-7, and perhaps TRBD2 as D gene, on 5 matching bases. The DNA reads TGTGCCAGCCGGAGGCACTACGAGCAGTACTTC. Its protein reads: CASRRHYEQYF.